Presented here are 30 T cell receptor beta chains from one specimen sequenced in a study of blood T cell repertoires in COVID-19. Data came from immunoSEQ multiplex PCR; TCRdb stores just in-frame clones and leaves some out. The sample holds 3,000 to 4,500 clones, roughly 80% seen once. Sequencing was performed on peripheral blood. These receptors all come from a human donor in a cohort sampled during active COVID-19.

This clone appeared once. This chain connects TRBV11-3 to TRBJ2-7; tentative D call: TRBD1 (6 bases). V lost 5 bases to trimming and J lost 2 bases, with 13 bases between them. This CDR3 is 14 amino acids long. Looked up from germline, CDR1 is SGHNT and CDR2 is YENEEA. In nucleotides, the CDR3 is TGTGCCAGCAGCCCAGGGGCCACCACCTACGAGCAGTACTTC. This encodes CASSPGATTYEQYF.

The rearrangement uses TRBV30 and TRBJ2-5, with D hard to call. V lost 7 bases, J lost 1 base, and 13 bases lay in between. The CDR3 is made up of 13 amino acids. Germline V gives CDR1 GTSNPN, CDR2 SVGIG (reference sequence). The CDR3 reads CASMPGGQETQYF. As DNA, the CDR3 is TGTGCCTCGATGCCCGGCGGCCAAGAGACCCAGTACTTC.

The rearrangement joins TRBV3-1 (or the pseudogene TRBV3-2) to TRBJ2-7; 8 bases agree with TRBD1. The CDR3 extends over 17 amino acids. With 4 bases clipped from V and 0 bases from J, the junction kept 11 bases outside the gene matches. Germline-derived CDR1 and CDR2 are LGHDT and YNNKEL (reference sequence). The CDR3: CASSRNARGLSSYEQYF. The DNA of the CDR3 is TGTGCCAGCAGCCGAAATGCCAGGGGGCTGAGCTCCTACGAGCAGTACTTC.

The chain joins TRBV7-9 to TRBJ1-2; possibly TRBD1 for D (5 bases). This CDR3 is 12 amino acids long. Germline assignment: CDR1 SEHNR and CDR2 FQNEAQ (reference sequence). V was clipped by 4 bases and J by 8 bases, with 11 bases between them. The CDR3 bases are TGTGCCAGCAGCTCCGGGACTCTCGGCTACACCTTC. Amino acid sequence: CASSSGTLGYTF. The variable domain in full, with the rest retrieved from reference TRBV7-9 and TRBJ1-2, is DTGVSQNPRHKITKRGQNVTFRCDPISEHNRLYWYRQTLGQGPEFLTYFQNEAQLEKSRLLSDRFSAERPKGSFSTLEIQRTEQGDSAMYLCASSSGTLGYTFGSGTRLTVV.

The gene calls are TRBV5-5 and TRBJ1-2, with 9 nucleotides matching TRBD1. This CDR3 has 15 amino acids. Looked up from germline, CDR1 is SGHKS and CDR2 is YYEKEE (reference sequence). The V and J ends lost 4 bases and 4 bases, in that order; junction bases with no gene match: 8. CDR3 bases: TGTGCCAGCAGCCAACAACAGGGGGCTGGCTATGGCTACACCTTC. Its translation is CASSQQQGAGYGYTF.

The J gene is TRBJ2-1, the V gene TRBV6-4; 10 nucleotides match TRBD2. Trimming took 6 bases from V and 8 from J; bases not matched to a gene: 10. The CDR3 contains 15 residues. The germline gives CDR1 MRHNA, CDR2 SNTAGT. This chain's CDR3 is CASRASGGASDEQFF. Written as DNA, the CDR3 is TGTGCCAGCAGAGCCAGCGGGGGGGCCTCGGATGAGCAGTTCTTC.

Only a few counts were recorded for this clone. The V gene is TRBV6-5, the J gene TRBJ1-1, with 8 nucleotides matching TRBD1. Looked up from germline, CDR1 is MNHEY and CDR2 is SVGAGI. J was trimmed by 6 bases and V by 4 bases; bases with no gene match: 10. The length of the CDR3 is 15 residues. CDR3 sequence (DNA): TGTGCCAGCAGTTTATCCTCTGCAGGGGGCCCTGAAGCTTTCTTT. Protein sequence: CASSLSSAGGPEAFF.

This chain uses TRBV6-5 with TRBJ2-3; 13 nucleotides align to TRBD2. Germline V gives CDR1 MNHEY, CDR2 SVGAGI. After removal of 4 bases from V and 4 bases from J, the junction contained 5 bases not matched to a gene. This CDR3 is built from 16 residues. The CDR3 sequence: CASSSGLAGDPDTQYF. CDR3 DNA: TGTGCCAGCAGTTCCGGACTAGCGGGGGACCCAGATACGCAGTATTTT.

The chain combines TRBV28 with TRBJ1-2; 9 positions match TRBD1. The CDR3 has 15 residues. Trimming removed 6 bases from V and 4 bases from J; junction bases left unmatched: 9. Per germline, CDR1 MDHEN and CDR2 SYDVKM. CDR3 residues: CASRIGGTGFYGYTF. Written as DNA, the CDR3 is TGTGCCAGCAGGATAGGCGGGACAGGGTTCTATGGCTACACCTTC.

This chain connects TRBV6-5 to TRBJ1-2; D is possibly TRBD1 (5 bases). This CDR3 contains 14 residues. The germline gives CDR1 MNHEY, CDR2 SVGAGI. The V and J ends lost 7 bases and 2 bases respectively, with 14 bases between them. CDR3 bases: TGTGCCAGCACCCAGACAGAAGGGAACTATGGCTACACCTTC. The encoded protein is CASTQTEGNYGYTF.

The V call is TRBV7-2, the J call TRBJ2-1, with 8 bases fitting TRBD2. The germline gives CDR1 SGHTA, CDR2 FQGNSA. After removal of 1 base from V and 10 bases from J, the junction contained 6 bases not matched to a gene. CDR3 length: 14 amino acids. The CDR3: CASSLGLAFGEQFF. The CDR3 coding sequence is TGTGCCAGCAGCTTAGGACTAGCGTTTGGAGAGCAGTTCTTC.

The chain is built from TRBV5-1 and TRBJ1-5; 7 bases are a match to TRBD1. The CDR3 is 14 residues long. V shed 3 bases, J shed 3 bases, and the junction held 3 bases outside the gene matches. CDR1 is SGHRS and CDR2 is YFSETQ in the germline V gene. The CDR3 is CASSSTGDNQPQHF. Here the CDR3 DNA reads TGCGCCAGCAGCTCTACAGGGGACAATCAGCCCCAGCATTTT. Full variable domain (remainder filled in from reference TRBV5-1 and TRBJ1-5): KAGVTQTPRYLIKTRGQQVTLSCSPISGHRSVSWYQQTPGQGLQFLFEYFSETQRNKGNFPGRFSGRQFSNSRSEMNVSTLELGDSALYLCASSSTGDNQPQHFGDGTRLSIL.

This rearrangement joins TRBV19 to TRBJ1-2; tentative D call: TRBD1 (5 bases). The CDR3 has 15 amino acids. Trimming removed 3 bases at V and 0 bases at J, with 11 bases between. CDR1 is LNHDA, CDR2 SQIVND, per germline (reference sequence). The CDR3 is CASSMIGEANYGYTF. DNA of the CDR3: TGTGCCAGTAGTATGATAGGGGAGGCTAACTATGGCTACACCTTC.

This rearrangement joins TRBV7-2 to TRBJ1-6; D not resolved. This CDR3 has 13 residues. V lost 2 bases, J lost 6 bases, and 5 bases lay in between. CDR1 and CDR2 (germline): SGHTA, FQGNSA. The CDR3 here is CASSLKRNSPLHF. Here the CDR3 DNA reads TGTGCCAGCAGCTTAAAGCGTAATTCACCCCTCCACTTT.

The chain couples TRBV30 to TRBJ1-1; tentative D call: TRBD1 (5 bases). This CDR3 contains 13 residues. Germline assignment: CDR1 GTSNPN and CDR2 SVGIG (reference sequence). Trimming took 4 bases from V and 2 from J, leaving 11 bases between them. Written as DNA, the CDR3 is TGTGCCTGGAATAAGGGGCCCAACACTGAAGCTTTCTTT. Protein: CAWNKGPNTEAFF.

The chain employs TRBV2 and TRBJ1-5, with a weak D call TRBD1 (6 bases). V was cut by 0 bases and J by 0 bases, with 9 bases left in between. Germline V gene data show CDR1 as SNHLY and CDR2 as FYNNEI. The CDR3 covers 16 residues. The CDR3 DNA is TGTGCCAGCAGTGAAGCGGGGGGGCGTAGCAATCAGCCCCAGCATTTT. Encoded protein: CASSEAGGRSNQPQHF.

The V gene is TRBV14, the J gene TRBJ1-1, with D possibly matching TRBD1 (6 bases). V was clipped by 3 bases and J by 5 bases, with 10 bases between them. Germline V gives CDR1 SGHDN, CDR2 FVKESK. The CDR3 runs 13 residues. The CDR3 nucleotides are TGTGCCAGCAGCCAGCAGGGGACAACTGAAGCTTTCTTT. Its translation is CASSQQGTTEAFF.

The chain is built from TRBV27 and TRBJ2-5, with TRBD2 matching 9 bases. The junction had 9 bases not matched to a gene; V was cut back by 5 bases and J by 2 bases. This CDR3 spans 16 amino acids. Germline CDR1 reads MNHEY; CDR2 reads SMNVEV (reference sequence). CDR3 amino acids: CASSPYRAGGQETQYF. DNA of the CDR3: TGTGCCAGCAGTCCCTACCGAGCGGGGGGACAAGAGACCCAGTACTTC.

The chain carries TRBV5-4 and TRBJ2-2, with D perhaps TRBD1 (5 bases). CDR3 length: 16 amino acids. From germline, CDR1 is SGHNT and CDR2 YYREEE (reference sequence). V lost 0 bases, J lost 1 base, and 10 bases lay in between. The CDR3 nucleotides are TGTGCCAGCAGCTTGGTTGGACACGGGAACACCGGGGAGCTGTTTTTT. Protein product: CASSLVGHGNTGELFF.

The chain employs TRBV28 and TRBJ1-1; 9 bases line up with TRBD1. The length of the CDR3 is 15 residues. Germline V CDR1 and CDR2: MDHEN, SYDVKM. The CDR3 DNA is TGTAGCGCTAACAGGGGGCACCTAGGGGGCACTGAAGCTTTCTTT. Its translation: CSANRGHLGGTEAFF.

The rearrangement links TRBV4-3 to TRBJ1-1, with TRBD1 matching 8 bases. Trimming cost V 1 base and J 4 bases; bases outside gene matches: 11. This CDR3 has 17 residues. Germline V CDR1 and CDR2: LGHNA, YSLEER. The CDR3 region is CASSQGSTGVWGTEAFF. The CDR3 bases are TGCGCCAGCAGCCAAGGTTCGACAGGGGTTTGGGGCACTGAAGCTTTCTTT.

The V and J genes are TRBV9 and TRBJ1-2, with D hard to call. The V gene lost 0 bases and the J gene lost 4 bases, with 10 bases spanning the gap. CDR1 is SGDLS, CDR2 YYNGEE, per germline. CDR3 size: 14 residues. The CDR3 reads CASSVAQQPYGYTF. The CDR3 nucleotides read TGTGCCAGCAGCGTAGCACAGCAGCCCTATGGCTACACCTTC. Full variable domain (remainder filled in from reference TRBV9 and TRBJ1-2): DSGVTQTPKHLITATGQRVTLRCSPRSGDLSVYWYQQSLDQGLQFLIQYYNGEERAKGNILERFSAQQFPDLHSELNLSSLELGDSALYFCASSVAQQPYGYTFGSGTRLTVV.

The CDR3 DNA follows: TGCAGTGCTAGTGGCGGGGACAGGGGAAAAGAGACCCAGTACTTC. Translation: CSASGGDRGKETQYF. This chain joins TRBV20-1 and TRBJ2-5, with 10 bases aligning to TRBD1. The germline CDR1 and CDR2 sequences are DFQATT and SNEGSKA (reference sequence). The CDR3 is 15 residues long. V shed 3 bases and J 3 bases; nucleotides not matched to a gene: 7.

The chain uses TRBV28 and TRBJ1-1; 8 nucleotides agree with TRBD1. The CDR3 extends over 14 amino acids. Per germline, CDR1 MDHEN and CDR2 SYDVKM. V was pared by 7 bases and J by 3 bases, with 7 bases of the junction left unmatched. DNA of the CDR3: TGTGCCAGCATAAACAGGGGGATCGACACTGAAGCTTTCTTT. Protein sequence: CASINRGIDTEAFF.

The CDR3 here is CASSRGQGGSQETQYF. The CDR3 coding sequence is TGTGCCAGCAGCAGGGGGCAGGGGGGGTCCCAAGAGACCCAGTACTTC. The V gene is TRBV6-6, the J gene TRBJ2-5; possibly TRBD1 for D (8 bases). In germline, CDR1 is MNHNY, CDR2 SVGAGI (reference sequence). The length of the CDR3 is 16 residues. Deletions cut 6 bases from V and 1 base from J, with 18 bases between.

The chain joins TRBV2 to TRBJ2-4, with 14 bases identical to TRBD2. The V segment lost 6 bases and the J segment 0 bases; nucleotides outside the gene matches: 7. CDR1 and CDR2 from the germline V gene are SNHLY and FYNNEI. This CDR3 spans 18 amino acids. The CDR3 nucleotides read TGTGCCAGCAGAAGACTAGCGGGAGGGACCTTAGCCAAAAACATTCAGTACTTC. Its translation: CASRRLAGGTLAKNIQYF. Based on the CDR3 plus reference TRBV2 and TRBJ2-4, the full variable domain is EPEVTQTPSHQVTQMGQEVILRCVPISNHLYFYWYRQILGQKVEFLVSFYNNEISEKSEIFDDQFSVERPDGSNFTLKIRSTKLEDSAMYFCASRRLAGGTLAKNIQYFGAGTRLSVL.

This clone was seen a few times. The chain links TRBV6-2 or TRBV6-3 to TRBJ2-2, with D unresolved. CDR1 and CDR2 (germline): MNHEY, SVGEGT. The CDR3 consists of 13 residues. Trimming took off 4 bases at V and 3 bases at J, with 6 bases between the two ends. The CDR3 DNA reads as TGTGCCAGCAGTTTCGGTTACACCGGGGAGCTGTTTTTT. It encodes CASSFGYTGELFF.

The chain's CDR3 is CASSFAAFTGLGNQPQHF. The CDR3 DNA reads as TGTGCCAGCAGTTTCGCAGCCTTCACAGGGTTGGGCAATCAGCCCCAGCATTTT. The chain recombines TRBV28 with TRBJ1-5, with D possibly matching TRBD1 (6 bases). Germline lookup yields CDR1 MDHEN and CDR2 SYDVKM. The CDR3 is 18 amino acids. Trimming removed 3 bases at V and 2 bases at J, with 20 bases between.

This clone has more than one count but fewer than ten. The V call is TRBV5-6, the J call TRBJ1-2; TRBD1 matches 8 bases. Germline lookup yields CDR1 SGHDT and CDR2 YYEEEE. This CDR3 is built from 17 residues. J gave up 4 bases and V 0 bases, and 11 bases lay outside the gene matches. The CDR3 loop reads CASSLVAADRAAYGYTF. CDR3 nucleotide sequence: TGTGCCAGCAGCTTGGTCGCGGCGGACAGGGCCGCCTATGGCTACACCTTC.

This chain links TRBV4-1 with TRBJ2-7; D is uncertain. This CDR3 is built from 13 residues. Trimming left V 0 bases short and J 3 bases short, with 6 bases between. Germline V lookup: CDR1 MGHRA, CDR2 YSYEKL. The CDR3: CASSQDANYEQYF. Here the CDR3 DNA reads TGCGCCAGCAGCCAAGACGCTAACTACGAGCAGTACTTC.